This TCR beta chain originates from a study of beta chain features in type 1 diabetes. Study background: Regarding age, gender and cell yields, patients proved similar to healthy donors.

Findings and caveats of the study: Junctions at VDJ sites from type 1 diabetes patients had fewer insertions and more deletions.

On this clone itself: As yet, its antigen is unknown.

V lost 10 bases to trimming and J lost 1 base, with 21 bases between them. Germline V CDR1 and CDR2: MDHEN, SYDVKM. This CDR3 is 16 amino acids long. What was sequenced were expressed TCRB transcripts, since all of the isolated RNA had been reverse transcribed. The data were produced by immunoSEQ multiplex PCR, yet TCRdb's version contains in-frame clones alone and is incomplete. The data hold 860,000 or so clones, with roughly 16% observed a single time. This rearrangement joins TRBV28 to TRBJ2-3, with D tentatively TRBD2 (5 bases). The TCR originated in a woman aged 18 to 35 in good health. The sample taken for sequencing was naive CD4+ T cells from blood. In DNA form, the CDR3 reads TGTGCCACCTCACATCTCTACGGGGTAGGCACAGATACGCAGTATTTT. As protein: CATSHLYGVGTDTQYF.